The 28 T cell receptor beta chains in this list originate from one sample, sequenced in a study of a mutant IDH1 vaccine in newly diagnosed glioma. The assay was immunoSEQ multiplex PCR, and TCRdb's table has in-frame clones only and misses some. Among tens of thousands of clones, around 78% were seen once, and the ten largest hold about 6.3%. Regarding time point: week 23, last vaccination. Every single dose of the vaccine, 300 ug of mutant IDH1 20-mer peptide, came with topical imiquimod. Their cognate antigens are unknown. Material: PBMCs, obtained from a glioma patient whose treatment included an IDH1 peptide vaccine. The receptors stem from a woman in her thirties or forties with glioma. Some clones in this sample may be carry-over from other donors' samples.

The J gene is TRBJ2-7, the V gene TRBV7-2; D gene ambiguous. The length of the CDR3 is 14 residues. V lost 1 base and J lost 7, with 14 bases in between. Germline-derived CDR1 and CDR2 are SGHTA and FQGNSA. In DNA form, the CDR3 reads TGTGCCAGCAGCTTAGATCTCGGGTCGGGTGAGCAGTACTTC. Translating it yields CASSLDLGSGEQYF.

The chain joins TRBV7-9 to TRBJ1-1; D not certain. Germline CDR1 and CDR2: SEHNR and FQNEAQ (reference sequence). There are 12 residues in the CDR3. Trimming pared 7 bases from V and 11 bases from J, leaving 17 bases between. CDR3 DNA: TGTGCCAGCACCGCGCCCTCCTTTGAGGCTTTCTTT. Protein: CASTAPSFEAFF.

Here the CDR3 reads CASSVDSQRDYGYTF. The CDR3 DNA reads as TGTGCCAGCAGTGTAGACAGCCAGAGGGACTATGGCTACACCTTC. The chain carries TRBV6-1 and TRBJ1-2; D is possibly TRBD1 (5 bases). CDR3 length: 15 residues. The V end was cut by 4 bases, the J end by 3 bases, with 15 bases between. Per germline, CDR1 MNHNS and CDR2 SASEGT.

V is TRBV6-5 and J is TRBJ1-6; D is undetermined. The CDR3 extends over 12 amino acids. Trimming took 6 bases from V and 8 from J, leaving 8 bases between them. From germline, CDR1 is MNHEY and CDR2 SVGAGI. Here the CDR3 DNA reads TGTGCCAGCAGAGAAGGCGATTCACCCCTCCACTTT. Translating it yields CASREGDSPLHF.

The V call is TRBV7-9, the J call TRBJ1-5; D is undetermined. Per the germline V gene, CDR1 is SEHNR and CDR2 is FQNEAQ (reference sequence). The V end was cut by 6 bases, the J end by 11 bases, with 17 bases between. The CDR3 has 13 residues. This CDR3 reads CASSKEIRGAQHF. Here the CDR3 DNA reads TGTGCCAGCAGTAAAGAAATCCGTGGGGCCCAGCATTTT. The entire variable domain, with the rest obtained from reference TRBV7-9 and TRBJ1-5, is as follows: DTGVSQNPRHKITKRGQNVTFRCDPISEHNRLYWYRQTLGQGPEFLTYFQNEAQLEKSRLLSDRFSAERPKGSFSTLEIQRTEQGDSAMYLCASSKEIRGAQHFGDGTRLSIL.

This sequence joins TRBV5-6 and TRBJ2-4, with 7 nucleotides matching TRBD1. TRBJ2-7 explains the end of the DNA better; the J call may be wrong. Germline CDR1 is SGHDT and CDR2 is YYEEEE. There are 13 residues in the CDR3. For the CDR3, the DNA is TGTGCCAGCAGCTTGGACAGGGGTTACGAGCAGTACTTC. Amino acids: CASSLDRGYEQYF.

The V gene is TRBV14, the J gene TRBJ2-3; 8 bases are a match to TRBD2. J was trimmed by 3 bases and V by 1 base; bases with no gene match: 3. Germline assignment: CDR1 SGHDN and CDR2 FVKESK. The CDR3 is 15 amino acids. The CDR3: CASSQGSGSTDTQYF. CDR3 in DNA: TGTGCCAGCAGCCAAGGAAGCGGGAGTACAGATACGCAGTATTTT.

The CDR3: CASRTGVNTEAFF. DNA of the CDR3: TGTGCCAGTCGGACAGGGGTGAACACTGAAGCTTTCTTT. The V call is TRBV7-9, the J call TRBJ1-1; TRBD1 aligns across 9 bases. From germline, CDR1 is SEHNR and CDR2 FQNEAQ (reference sequence). This CDR3 is 13 amino acids long. With 9 bases clipped from V and 0 bases from J, the junction kept 2 bases outside the gene matches.

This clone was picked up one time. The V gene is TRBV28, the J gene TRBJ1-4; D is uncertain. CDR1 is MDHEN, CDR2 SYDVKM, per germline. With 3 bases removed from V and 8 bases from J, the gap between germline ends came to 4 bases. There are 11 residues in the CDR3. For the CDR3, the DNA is TGTGCCAGCAGTTTTAGCGAAAAACTGTTTTTT. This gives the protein CASSFSEKLFF.

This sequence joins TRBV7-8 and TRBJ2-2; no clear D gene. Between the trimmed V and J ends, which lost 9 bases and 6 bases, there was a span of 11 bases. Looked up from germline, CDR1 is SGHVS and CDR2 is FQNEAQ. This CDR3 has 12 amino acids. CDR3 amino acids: CASHIGSGELFF. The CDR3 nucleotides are TGTGCCAGTCATATAGGCTCCGGGGAGCTGTTTTTT.

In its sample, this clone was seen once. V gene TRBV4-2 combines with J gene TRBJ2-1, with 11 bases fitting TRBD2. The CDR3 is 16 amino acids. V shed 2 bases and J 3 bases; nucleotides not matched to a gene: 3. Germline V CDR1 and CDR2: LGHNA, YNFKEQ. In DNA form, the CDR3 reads TGTGCCAGCAGCCAACCGGGACTAGCGGACTACAATGAGCAGTTCTTC. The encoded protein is CASSQPGLADYNEQFF.

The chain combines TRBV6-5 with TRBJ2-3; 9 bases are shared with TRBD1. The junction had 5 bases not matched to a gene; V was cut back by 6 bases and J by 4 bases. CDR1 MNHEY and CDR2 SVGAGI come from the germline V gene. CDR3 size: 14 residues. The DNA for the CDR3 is TGTGCCAGCAGCCCACAGGGGGCCCCAGATACGCAGTATTTT. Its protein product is CASSPQGAPDTQYF.

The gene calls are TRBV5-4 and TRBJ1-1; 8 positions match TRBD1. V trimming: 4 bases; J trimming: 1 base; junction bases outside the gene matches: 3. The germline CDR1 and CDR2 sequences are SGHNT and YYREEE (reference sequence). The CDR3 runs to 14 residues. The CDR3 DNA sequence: TGTGCCAGCAGCCAGGGGGCGGGGAACACTGAAGCTTTCTTT. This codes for CASSQGAGNTEAFF.

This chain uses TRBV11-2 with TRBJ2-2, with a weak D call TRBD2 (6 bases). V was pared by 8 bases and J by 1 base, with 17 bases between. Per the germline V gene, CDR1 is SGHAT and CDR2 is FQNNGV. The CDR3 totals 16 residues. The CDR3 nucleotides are TGTGCCAGCCTTAGGGCGGGGCAAGGGAACACCGGGGAGCTGTTTTTT. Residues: CASLRAGQGNTGELFF.

This chain's CDR3 is CASSPFSGGEGEAFF. The CDR3 DNA reads TGTGCCAGCTCACCTTTTTCAGGGGGCGAGGGTGAAGCTTTCTTT. This chain uses TRBV18 with TRBJ1-1; 8 nucleotides align to TRBD1. J gave up 7 bases and V 3 bases, and 10 bases lay outside the gene matches. The germline V gene encodes CDR1 KGHSH and CDR2 LQKENI. The length of the CDR3 is 15 residues.

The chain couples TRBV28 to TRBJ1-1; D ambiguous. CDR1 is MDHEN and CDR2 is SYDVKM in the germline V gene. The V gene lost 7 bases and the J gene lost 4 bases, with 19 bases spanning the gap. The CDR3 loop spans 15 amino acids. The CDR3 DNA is TGTGCCAGCATCAACCAAAACCGGCCACCCACTGAAGCTTTCTTT. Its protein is CASINQNRPPTEAFF.

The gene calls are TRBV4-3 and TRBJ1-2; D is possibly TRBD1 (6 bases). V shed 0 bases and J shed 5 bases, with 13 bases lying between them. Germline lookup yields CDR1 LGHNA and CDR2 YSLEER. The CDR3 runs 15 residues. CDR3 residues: CASSQENRDRYGYTF. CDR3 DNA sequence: TGCGCCAGCAGCCAAGAGAACAGGGATAGGTATGGCTACACCTTC.

CDR3 residues: CASSFYGSGEQFF. The DNA for the CDR3 is TGTGCCAGCAGCTTCTATGGGAGCGGGGAGCAGTTCTTC. This chain links TRBV5-4 with TRBJ2-1; D might be TRBD2 (6 bases). Per the germline V gene, CDR1 is SGHNT and CDR2 is YYREEE (reference sequence). The CDR3 sequence is 13 residues long. The V gene lost 2 bases and the J gene lost 10 bases, with 13 bases spanning the gap.

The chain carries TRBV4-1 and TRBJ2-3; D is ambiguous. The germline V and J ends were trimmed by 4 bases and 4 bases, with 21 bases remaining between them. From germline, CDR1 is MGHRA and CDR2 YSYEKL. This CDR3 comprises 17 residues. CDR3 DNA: TGCGCCAGCAGCCCTACCATGGGCCGTAGAAGGGCAGATACGCAGTATTTT. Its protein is CASSPTMGRRRADTQYF.

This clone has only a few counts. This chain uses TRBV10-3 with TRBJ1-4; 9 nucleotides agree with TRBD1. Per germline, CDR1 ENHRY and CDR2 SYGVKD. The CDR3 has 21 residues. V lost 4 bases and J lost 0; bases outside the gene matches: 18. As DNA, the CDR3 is TGTGCCATCAGTGTTGGTCAACTACGTCCCGGGACAGGGTCAACTAATGAAAAACTGTTTTTT. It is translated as CAISVGQLRPGTGSTNEKLFF.

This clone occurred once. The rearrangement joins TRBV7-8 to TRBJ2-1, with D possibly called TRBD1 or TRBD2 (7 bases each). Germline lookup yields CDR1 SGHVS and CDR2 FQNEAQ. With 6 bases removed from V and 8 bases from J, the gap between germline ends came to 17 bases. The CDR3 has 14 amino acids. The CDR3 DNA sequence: TGTGCCAGCAGGTCAGGGGGGGCCTGGGATGAGCAGTTCTTC. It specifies CASRSGGAWDEQFF. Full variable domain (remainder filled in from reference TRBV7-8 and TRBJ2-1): GAGVSQSPRYKVAKRGQDVALRCDPISGHVSLFWYQQALGQGPEFLTYFQNEAQLDKSGLPSDRFFAERPEGSVSTLKIQRTQQEDSAVYLCASRSGGAWDEQFFGPGTRLTVL.

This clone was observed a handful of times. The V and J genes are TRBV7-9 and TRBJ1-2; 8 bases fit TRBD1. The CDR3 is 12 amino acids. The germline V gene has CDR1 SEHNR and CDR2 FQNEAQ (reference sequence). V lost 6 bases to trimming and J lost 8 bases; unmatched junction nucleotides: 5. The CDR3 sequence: CASRRDRSGYTF. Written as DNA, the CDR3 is TGTGCCAGCAGGCGGGACAGGAGCGGCTACACCTTC.

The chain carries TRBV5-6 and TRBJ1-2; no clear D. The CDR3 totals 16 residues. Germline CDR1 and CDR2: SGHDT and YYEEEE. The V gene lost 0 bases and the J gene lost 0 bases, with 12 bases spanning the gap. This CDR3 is CASSLVAAKSNYGYTF. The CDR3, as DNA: TGTGCCAGCAGCTTGGTGGCAGCTAAGTCTAACTATGGCTACACCTTC.

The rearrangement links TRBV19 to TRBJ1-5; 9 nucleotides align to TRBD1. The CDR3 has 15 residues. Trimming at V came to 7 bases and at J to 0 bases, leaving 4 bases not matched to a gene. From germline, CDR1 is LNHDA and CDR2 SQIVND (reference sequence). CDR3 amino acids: CASIGTGFSNQPQHF. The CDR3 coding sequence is TGTGCCAGTATCGGGACAGGGTTTAGCAATCAGCCCCAGCATTTT.

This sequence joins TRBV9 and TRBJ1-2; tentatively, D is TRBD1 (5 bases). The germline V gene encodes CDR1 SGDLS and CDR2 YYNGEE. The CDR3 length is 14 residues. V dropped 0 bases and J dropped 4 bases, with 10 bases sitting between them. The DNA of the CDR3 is TGTGCCAGCAGCGTAGTTGGGGGTGCCTATGGCTACACCTTC. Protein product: CASSVVGGAYGYTF.

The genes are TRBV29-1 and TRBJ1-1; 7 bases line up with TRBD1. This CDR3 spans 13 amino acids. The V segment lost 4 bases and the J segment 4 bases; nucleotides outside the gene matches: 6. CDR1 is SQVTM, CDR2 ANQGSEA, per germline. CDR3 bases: TGCAGCGTTGGACAGGGTGGGGGCACTGAAGCTTTCTTT. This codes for CSVGQGGGTEAFF.

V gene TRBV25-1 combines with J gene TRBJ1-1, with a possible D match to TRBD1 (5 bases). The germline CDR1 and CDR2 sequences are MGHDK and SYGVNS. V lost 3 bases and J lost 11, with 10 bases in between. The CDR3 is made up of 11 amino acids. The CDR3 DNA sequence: TGTGCCAGCAGTGATCGGTGGGGGGCTTTCTTT. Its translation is CASSDRWGAFF. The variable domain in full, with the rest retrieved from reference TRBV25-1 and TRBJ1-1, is EADIYQTPRYLVIGTGKKITLECSQTMGHDKMYWYQQDPGMELHLIHYSYGVNSTEKGDLSSESTVSRIRTEHFPLTLESARPSHTSQYLCASSDRWGAFFGQGTRLTVV.

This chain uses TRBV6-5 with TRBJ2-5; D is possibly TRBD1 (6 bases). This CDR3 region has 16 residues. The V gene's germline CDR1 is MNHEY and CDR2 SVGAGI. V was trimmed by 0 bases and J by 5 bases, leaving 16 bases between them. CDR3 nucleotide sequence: TGTGCCAGCAGTTACTCGGGACAAAAAGAAGGGGAGACCCAGTACTTC. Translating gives CASSYSGQKEGETQYF.